These 29 T cell receptor beta chains share one sample of origin, sequenced in a study of blood T cell repertoires in COVID-19. Data came from immunoSEQ multiplex PCR; TCRdb stores just in-frame clones and leaves some out. The data hold fewer than 250,000 clones, with around nine tenths observed a single time. Sample: peripheral blood. Receptor source: a man aged 25 to 40 with COVID-19, enrolled during active disease.

The V gene is TRBV9, the J gene TRBJ2-3; D unclear. Trimming left V 0 bases short and J 4 bases short, with 12 bases between. CDR3 length: 15 residues. Germline assignment: CDR1 SGDLS and CDR2 YYNGEE. DNA for the CDR3: TGTGCCAGCAGCGTAGGTTCGGCGGCCGCAGATACGCAGTATTTT. Residues: CASSVGSAAADTQYF.

About this clone: The sample contains more than one DNA sequence encoding this CDR3. The genes are TRBV9 and TRBJ1-1; D gene ambiguous. V lost 3 bases, J lost 3 bases, and 6 bases lay in between. The CDR3 is 12 amino acids. The germline CDR1 and CDR2 sequences are SGDLS and YYNGEE. The CDR3 here is CASSARDTEAFF. In DNA form, the CDR3 reads TGTGCCAGCAGCGCTCGGGACACTGAAGCTTTCTTT.

The genes are TRBV6-5 and TRBJ2-7; 7 positions match TRBD1. V was pared by 2 bases and J by 4 bases, with 8 bases of the junction left unmatched. CDR3 length: 15 residues. CDR1 is MNHEY, CDR2 SVGAGI, per germline. CDR3 bases: TGTGCCAGCAGTTACCTCCGGGACAGACTATACGAGCAGTACTTC. Its protein product is CASSYLRDRLYEQYF.

This clone came up once. The chain employs TRBV19 and TRBJ1-5; D call uncertain. V lost 3 bases to trimming and J lost 0 bases, with 9 bases between them. This CDR3 region has 15 residues. Germline assignment: CDR1 LNHDA and CDR2 SQIVND (reference sequence). For the CDR3, the DNA is TGTGCCAGTAGTATTGCCAGTATTAGCAATCAGCCCCAGCATTTT. Its protein is CASSIASISNQPQHF.

The chain uses TRBV3-1 (or the pseudogene TRBV3-2) and TRBJ2-3; 13 positions agree with TRBD2. Trimming at V came to 3 bases and at J to 2 bases, leaving 5 bases not matched to a gene. The CDR3 runs 17 residues. The germline gives CDR1 LGHDT, CDR2 YNNKEL (reference sequence). This CDR3 is CASSHKLAGGPTDTQYF. The CDR3 nucleotides are TGTGCCAGCAGCCATAAACTAGCGGGGGGGCCCACAGATACGCAGTATTTT.

The rearrangement links TRBV5-1 to TRBJ1-2; 7 bases match TRBD1. V shed 4 bases and J 7 bases; nucleotides not matched to a gene: 7. This CDR3 has 13 residues. The germline V gene encodes CDR1 SGHRS and CDR2 YFSETQ. CDR3 protein: CASSPGQVAGYTF. The CDR3 DNA is TGCGCCAGCAGCCCCGGACAGGTTGCTGGCTACACCTTC.

This clone was counted once. V is TRBV5-3 and J is TRBJ2-2, with 12 bases fitting TRBD2. TRBV5-3 is an open reading frame whose function is uncertain. The CDR3 covers 16 residues. Losses at the gene ends were 4 bases for V and 5 bases for J; bases not matched to a gene: 6. The CDR3 sequence: CARSGGLAGMTGELFF. CDR3 sequence (DNA): TGTGCCAGAAGCGGGGGACTAGCGGGTATGACCGGGGAGCTGTTTTTT.

The chain uses TRBV19 and TRBJ1-5; D possibly corresponds to TRBD1 (6 bases). V lost 11 bases and J lost 2, with 16 bases in between. Germline-derived CDR1 and CDR2 are LNHDA and SQIVND (reference sequence). The CDR3 length is 14 residues. The CDR3 DNA reads as TGTGCCGCACAGGGTGGGGATGGCAATCAGCCCCAGCATTTT. It yields the protein CAAQGGDGNQPQHF. The full variable domain, rest sourced from reference TRBV19 and TRBJ1-5, is DGGITQSPKYLFRKEGQNVTLSCEQNLNHDAMYWYRQDPGQGLRLIYYSQIVNDFQKGDIAEGYSVSREKKESFPLTVTSAQKNPTAFYLCAAQGGDGNQPQHFGDGTRLSIL.

J is TRBJ2-2 and V is TRBV3-1 (or the pseudogene TRBV3-2); D is perhaps TRBD1 (5 bases). Per germline, CDR1 LGHDT and CDR2 YNNKEL (reference sequence). V gave up 0 bases and J gave up 2 bases, with 7 bases separating them. The CDR3 extends over 15 amino acids. The CDR3 DNA reads as TGTGCCAGCAGCCAAGACGACAGAAACACCGGGGAGCTGTTTTTT. Its translation is CASSQDDRNTGELFF.

The rearrangement uses TRBV6-6 and TRBJ1-5; a weak D match, TRBD1 (5 bases). This CDR3 has 14 amino acids. Germline loops: CDR1 MNHNY, CDR2 SVGAGI (reference sequence). V was cut by 5 bases and J by 5 bases, with 13 bases left in between. Here the CDR3 DNA reads TGTGCCAGCAGTGCCGGACAATTGTATCAGCCCCAGCATTTT. Translation: CASSAGQLYQPQHF.

This rearrangement joins TRBV10-2 to TRBJ2-2, with TRBD1 as a possible D gene (5 bases). Germline-derived CDR1 and CDR2 are WSHSY and SAAADI. CDR3 length: 17 amino acids. V gave up 6 bases and J gave up 4 bases, with 21 bases separating them. For the CDR3, the DNA is TGCGCCAGCAGGACAGTCATTCGACCTCGACTCACCGGGGAGCTGTTTTTT. Translated, it gives CASRTVIRPRLTGELFF.

The genes are TRBV2 and TRBJ1-4; perhaps TRBD1 as D (6 bases). Germline CDR1 reads SNHLY; CDR2 reads FYNNEI. The CDR3 contains 14 residues. Trimming took off 4 bases at V and 5 bases at J, with 11 bases between the two ends. The CDR3: CASSARDRNEKLFF. Here the CDR3 DNA reads TGTGCCAGCAGTGCCCGCGACAGGAATGAAAAACTGTTTTTT.

The rearrangement uses TRBV11-1 and TRBJ2-7; tentatively, D is TRBD2 (5 bases). The CDR3 covers 14 residues. V gave up 5 bases and J gave up 5 bases, with 16 bases separating them. From germline, CDR1 is SGHAT and CDR2 FQDESV (reference sequence). CDR3 nucleotides: TGTGCCAGCAGCGGCAGGCCGGAGGATAACGAGCAGTACTTC. Its translation: CASSGRPEDNEQYF. The full variable domain, in which reference TRBV11-1 and TRBJ2-7 provide the parts outside the CDR3, is EAEVAQSPRYKITEKSQAVAFWCDPISGHATLYWYRQILGQGPELLVQFQDESVVDDSQLPKDRFSAERLKGVDSTLKIQPAELGDSAMYLCASSGRPEDNEQYFGPGTRLTVT.

The rearrangement links TRBV9 to TRBJ1-3; the match to TRBD1 covers 7 bases. Germline V gives CDR1 SGDLS, CDR2 YYNGEE. The CDR3 loop spans 16 amino acids. The ends lost 4 bases at V and 0 bases at J; junction bases unmatched: 7. This chain's CDR3 is CASSPRTGNSGNTIYF. Written as DNA, the CDR3 is TGTGCCAGCAGCCCGAGGACAGGCAACTCTGGAAACACCATATATTTT. Based on the CDR3 plus reference TRBV9 and TRBJ1-3, the full variable domain is DSGVTQTPKHLITATGQRVTLRCSPRSGDLSVYWYQQSLDQGLQFLIQYYNGEERAKGNILERFSAQQFPDLHSELNLSSLELGDSALYFCASSPRTGNSGNTIYFGEGSWLTVV.

In its sample, this clone was seen once. The rearrangement joins TRBV10-2 to TRBJ2-1; TRBD1 might be the D (5 bases). V lost 8 bases and J 5 bases, leaving 16 bases between the germline ends. The CDR3 totals 14 residues. The V gene's germline CDR1 is WSHSY and CDR2 SAAADI. CDR3 residues: CASEAETVNNEQFF. CDR3 DNA sequence: TGCGCCAGCGAGGCGGAGACAGTCAACAATGAGCAGTTCTTC.

This clone was seen once. At one end, the junction sequence differs from germline, possibly due to a read error. This chain connects TRBV9 to TRBJ2-7, with 8 bases identical to TRBD1. The V gene's germline CDR1 is SGDLS and CDR2 YYNGEE. The CDR3 consists of 13 residues. The CDR3 nucleotides read TGTGCCAGCAGCGTGGATGATTCGGACAGGGTTAACTTC. Translated, it gives CASSVDDSDRVNF.

The V call is TRBV14, the J call TRBJ1-2; D is possibly TRBD1 (5 bases). Trimming left V 0 bases short and J 0 bases short, with 20 bases between. Germline CDR1 is SGHDN and CDR2 is FVKESK. This CDR3 has 19 amino acids. CDR3 amino acids: CASSQDPGTHSFSNYGYTF. CDR3 DNA: TGTGCCAGCAGCCAAGATCCGGGGACTCACTCGTTTTCTAACTATGGCTACACCTTC.

This clone was picked up one time. The gene calls are TRBV7-9 and TRBJ2-7, with a weak D call TRBD2 (7 bases). The CDR3 extends over 15 amino acids. Germline V gene data show CDR1 as SEHNR and CDR2 as FQNEAQ (reference sequence). The V end lost 7 bases, the J end lost 0 bases, and 16 bases lay between the germline ends. The CDR3 region is CASMAGAAISYEQYF. The CDR3 DNA reads TGTGCCAGCATGGCGGGGGCCGCGATCTCCTACGAGCAGTACTTC.

This chain links TRBV15 with TRBJ2-1, with D hard to call. The CDR3 has 12 amino acids. Germline-derived CDR1 and CDR2 are LNHNV and YYDKDF (reference sequence). Trimming took 4 bases from V and 7 from J, leaving 8 bases between them. The CDR3 nucleotides are TGTGCCACCAGCAAACACAAGAATGAGCAGTTCTTC. This sequence encodes CATSKHKNEQFF. The whole variable domain, filled in from reference TRBV15 and TRBJ2-1, reads DAMVIQNPRYQVTQFGKPVTLSCSQTLNHNVMYWYQQKSSQAPKLLFHYYDKDFNNEADTPDNFQSRRPNTSFCFLDIRSPGLGDTAMYLCATSKHKNEQFFGPGTRLTVL.

The chain links TRBV5-1 to TRBJ1-1, with D perhaps TRBD1 (5 bases). The CDR3 totals 15 residues. CDR1 and CDR2 (germline): SGHRS, YFSETQ. V was trimmed by 0 bases and J by 0 bases, leaving 9 bases between them. The CDR3 loop is CASSLDRPVNTEAFF. As DNA, the CDR3 is TGCGCCAGCAGCTTGGACAGGCCCGTGAACACTGAAGCTTTCTTT.

The chain couples TRBV2 to TRBJ2-3; D not resolved. The CDR3 is 14 residues long. Germline assignment: CDR1 SNHLY and CDR2 FYNNEI. V gave up 4 bases and J gave up 1 base, with 9 bases separating them. Here the CDR3 DNA reads TGTGCCAGCAGTGCAGGTTTTGGCACAGATACGCAGTATTTT. This sequence encodes CASSAGFGTDTQYF.

The chain carries TRBV4-2 and TRBJ1-5; 12 bases line up with TRBD1. V was pared by 0 bases and J by 6 bases, with 3 bases of the junction left unmatched. The CDR3 is 16 amino acids. In germline, CDR1 is LGHNA, CDR2 YNFKEQ. CDR3 DNA: TGTGCCAGCAGCCAAGATGGGACAGGGGGCGTTCAGCCCCAGCATTTT. It encodes CASSQDGTGGVQPQHF.

The chain carries TRBV7-2 and TRBJ2-7; the match to TRBD2 covers 7 bases. Trimming at V came to 4 bases and at J to 5 bases, leaving 8 bases not matched to a gene. The CDR3 sequence is 14 residues long. Looked up from germline, CDR1 is SGHTA and CDR2 is FQGNSA. The CDR3 DNA is TGTGCCAGCAGCTCAGGACTAGTAACCCACGAGCAGTACTTC. Encoded protein: CASSSGLVTHEQYF.

The chain recombines TRBV11-3 with TRBJ2-2, with D tentatively TRBD2 (6 bases). Trimming stripped 2 bases from V and 7 bases from J, with 14 bases between. The CDR3 runs to 15 residues. Germline assignment: CDR1 SGHNT and CDR2 YENEEA. This chain's CDR3 is CASSLRRGTGGELFF. CDR3 in DNA: TGTGCCAGCAGCTTACGTCGGGGGACCGGCGGGGAGCTGTTTTTT.

The rearrangement uses TRBV4-1 and TRBJ1-6, with no clear D. V was trimmed by 5 bases and J by 2 bases, leaving 13 bases between them. Germline CDR1 is MGHRA and CDR2 is YSYEKL. This CDR3 comprises 16 residues. The CDR3 DNA reads as TGCGCCAGCAGCGGCCTCGCAGGTGCCTATAATTCACCCCTCCACTTT. It is translated as CASSGLAGAYNSPLHF.

The gene calls are TRBV19 and TRBJ1-1; 7 bases are a match to TRBD1. Per the germline V gene, CDR1 is LNHDA and CDR2 is SQIVND (reference sequence). V lost 6 bases to trimming and J lost 1 base; unmatched junction nucleotides: 2. The length of the CDR3 is 13 residues. The DNA of the CDR3 is TGTGCCAGTAGGGACAGGCGGAACACTGAAGCTTTCTTT. Translation: CASRDRRNTEAFF.

The genes are TRBV4-1 and TRBJ2-3; D perhaps matches TRBD2 (6 bases). Germline CDR1 MGHRA, CDR2 YSYEKL. This CDR3 is built from 16 residues. V dropped 0 bases and J dropped 1 base, with 11 bases sitting between them. This CDR3 is CASSQDRRDRTDTQYF. DNA of the CDR3: TGCGCCAGCAGCCAAGATCGGAGGGATCGCACAGATACGCAGTATTTT.

The J gene is TRBJ1-2, the V gene TRBV7-9, with TRBD1 matching over 10 bases. This CDR3 spans 15 amino acids. Germline V gives CDR1 SEHNR, CDR2 FQNEAQ (reference sequence). V was pared by 2 bases and J by 10 bases, with 10 bases of the junction left unmatched. This chain's CDR3 is CASSLQTPDRGVYTF. The DNA of the CDR3 is TGTGCCAGCAGCTTACAAACACCGGACAGGGGGGTCTACACCTTC.

This chain links TRBV7-2 with TRBJ1-3, with unresolved D. This CDR3 region has 14 residues. V was shortened by 1 base and J by 4 bases, with 8 bases between the two germline ends. Looked up from germline, CDR1 is SGHTA and CDR2 is FQGNSA. The CDR3 nucleotides read TGTGCCAGCAGCTTAGTATCTAAGGGAAACACCATATATTTT. Translation gives CASSLVSKGNTIYF.